Following are 8 T cell receptor beta chains from one sample sequenced in a study of control samples from healthy donors and cancer patients. Some clones are missing from TCRdb's copy, which holds only in-frame ones; the method was immunoSEQ multiplex PCR. The table has 84,000 or so clones, 75% to 95% seen once; the top ten hold roughly 15%. Sample: blood. The source is a middle-aged man in good health.

The rearrangement uses TRBV10-3 and TRBJ2-3; TRBD1 is a possible D gene (5 bases). CDR1 and CDR2 from the germline V gene are ENHRY and SYGVKD. This CDR3 region has 14 residues. Trimming stripped 6 bases from V and 2 bases from J, with 12 bases between. The CDR3 region is CAISNRRSTDTQYF. The CDR3 coding sequence is TGTGCCATCAGCAACAGGCGGTCCACAGATACGCAGTATTTT.

V is TRBV7-2 and J is TRBJ2-7; D ambiguous. The V gene's germline CDR1 is SGHTA and CDR2 FQGNSA. The length of the CDR3 is 15 residues. V was trimmed by 5 bases and J by 7 bases, leaving 21 bases between them. The CDR3 spells CASSRSAADLREQYF. The DNA for the CDR3 is TGTGCCAGCAGCCGTTCGGCAGCCGATTTAAGGGAGCAGTACTTC.

The chain is built from TRBV10-1 and TRBJ2-2, with a possible D match to TRBD1 (7 bases). The CDR3 length is 16 residues. Germline CDR1 and CDR2: WNHNN and SYGVQD (reference sequence). V lost 0 bases and J lost 5, with 13 bases in between. CDR3 loop: CASSESQGGLTGELFF. CDR3 nucleotide sequence: TGCGCCAGCAGTGAGTCTCAGGGGGGTTTGACCGGGGAGCTGTTTTTT.

The chain employs TRBV5-6 and TRBJ2-3, with a possible D match to TRBD2 (5 bases). The ends were cut back, 2 bases at V and 1 base at J, with 8 bases in the middle. From germline, CDR1 is SGHDT and CDR2 YYEEEE. CDR3 length: 14 amino acids. CDR3: CASSLDGGTDTQYF. The CDR3 DNA follows: TGTGCCAGCAGCTTAGACGGGGGCACAGATACGCAGTATTTT.

The V and J genes are TRBV2 and TRBJ1-3, with D unresolved. Trimming took 7 bases from V and 0 from J, leaving 16 bases between them. Per the germline V gene, CDR1 is SNHLY and CDR2 is FYNNEI. This CDR3 is 16 amino acids long. The CDR3 region is CASNSQGSRSGNTIYF. For the CDR3, the DNA is TGTGCCAGCAATTCTCAAGGCAGTCGCTCTGGAAACACCATATATTTT.

J is TRBJ1-1 and V is TRBV12-3 or TRBV12-4; the D is unclear. V lost 3 bases, J lost 0 bases, and 5 bases lay in between. The CDR3 loop spans 13 amino acids. CDR3: CASSFAMNTEAFF. DNA of the CDR3: TGTGCCAGCAGTTTCGCCATGAACACTGAAGCTTTCTTT.

This chain joins TRBV30 and TRBJ1-2, with D maybe TRBD1 (5 bases). The CDR3 loop spans 14 amino acids. Germline V gene data show CDR1 as GTSNPN and CDR2 as SVGIG (reference sequence). V lost 0 bases and J lost 5, with 13 bases in between. The CDR3 here is CAWSVLGRGYGYTF. Here the CDR3 DNA reads TGTGCCTGGAGTGTACTGGGAAGGGGATATGGCTACACCTTC.

The count of this clone is one. The gene calls are TRBV24-1 and TRBJ2-3; D unclear. Trimming took off 5 bases at V and 3 bases at J, with 11 bases between the two ends. CDR1 is KGHDR and CDR2 is SFDVKD in the germline V gene. This CDR3 has 14 amino acids. CDR3 loop: CATSGVPMTDTQYF. CDR3 DNA: TGTGCCACCAGTGGAGTACCCATGACAGATACGCAGTATTTT.